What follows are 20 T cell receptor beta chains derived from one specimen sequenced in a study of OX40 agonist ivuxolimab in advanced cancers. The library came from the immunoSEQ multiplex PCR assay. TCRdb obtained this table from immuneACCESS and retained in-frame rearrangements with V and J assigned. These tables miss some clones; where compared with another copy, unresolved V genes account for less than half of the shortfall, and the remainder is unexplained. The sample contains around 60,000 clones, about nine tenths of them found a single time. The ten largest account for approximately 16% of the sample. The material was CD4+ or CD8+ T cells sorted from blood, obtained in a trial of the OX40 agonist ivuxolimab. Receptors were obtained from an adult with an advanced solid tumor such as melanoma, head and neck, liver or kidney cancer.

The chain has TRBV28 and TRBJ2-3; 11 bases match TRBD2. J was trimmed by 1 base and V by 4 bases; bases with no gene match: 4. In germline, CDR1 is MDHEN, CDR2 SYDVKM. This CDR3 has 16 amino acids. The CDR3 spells CASSSRLAGRTDTQYF. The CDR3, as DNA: TGTGCCAGCAGTTCCAGACTAGCGGGACGCACAGATACGCAGTATTTT.

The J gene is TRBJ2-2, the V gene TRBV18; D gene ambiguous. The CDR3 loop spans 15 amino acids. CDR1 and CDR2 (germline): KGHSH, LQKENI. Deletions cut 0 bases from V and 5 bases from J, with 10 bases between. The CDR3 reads CASSPPGSGTGELFF. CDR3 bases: TGTGCCAGCTCACCACCGGGGTCCGGGACCGGGGAGCTGTTTTTT. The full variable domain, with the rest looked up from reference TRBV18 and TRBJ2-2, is NAGVMQNPRHLVRRRGQEARLRCSPMKGHSHVYWYRQLPEEGLKFMVYLQKENIIDESGMPKERFSAEFPKEGPSILRIQQVVRGDSAAYFCASSPPGSGTGELFFGEGSRLTVL.

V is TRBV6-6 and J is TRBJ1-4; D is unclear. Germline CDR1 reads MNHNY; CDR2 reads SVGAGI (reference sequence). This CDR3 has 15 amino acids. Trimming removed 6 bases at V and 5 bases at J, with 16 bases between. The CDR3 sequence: CASSLERVDNEKLFF. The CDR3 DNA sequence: TGTGCCAGCAGCCTTGAGCGGGTCGACAATGAAAAACTGTTTTTT.

The CDR3 reads CASSLSLGNEQFF. DNA for the CDR3: TGTGCCAGCAGCTTATCCCTGGGTAATGAGCAGTTCTTC. This sequence joins TRBV11-2 and TRBJ2-1; unclear D gene. The CDR3 covers 13 residues. Trimming left V 2 bases short and J 7 bases short, with 9 bases between. Germline CDR1 reads SGHAT; CDR2 reads FQNNGV.

The CDR3 coding sequence is TGCGCCAGCAGCTCGAACGGCCGCGGGACCCAGTACTTC. This encodes CASSSNGRGTQYF. The V gene is TRBV5-1, the J gene TRBJ2-5; D gene uncertain. Trimming shortened V by 3 bases and J by 7 bases, and 13 bases separated the two germline ends. CDR1 and CDR2 from the germline V gene are SGHRS and YFSETQ. This CDR3 region has 13 residues.

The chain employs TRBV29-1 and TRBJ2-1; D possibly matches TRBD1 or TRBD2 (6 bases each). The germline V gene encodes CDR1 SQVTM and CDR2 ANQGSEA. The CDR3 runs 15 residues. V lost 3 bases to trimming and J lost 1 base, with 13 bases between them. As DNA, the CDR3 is TGCAGCGTTGAGAGGGGGGTAGTTTCCTACAATGAGCAGTTCTTC. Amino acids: CSVERGVVSYNEQFF.

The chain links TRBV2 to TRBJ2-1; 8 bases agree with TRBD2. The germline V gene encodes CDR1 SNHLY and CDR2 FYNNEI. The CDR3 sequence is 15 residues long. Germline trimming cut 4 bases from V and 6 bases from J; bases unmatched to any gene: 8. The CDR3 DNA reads TGTGCCAGCAGTGCCGGGACTAGTACGTTCAATGAGCAGTTCTTC. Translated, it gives CASSAGTSTFNEQFF.

Here the CDR3 DNA reads TGTGCTAGTGGTTTGGTTTCTAGCGGGAGGGCACCAGATACGCAGTATTTT. This encodes CASGLVSSGRAPDTQYF. This chain joins TRBV12-5 and TRBJ2-3, with 12 bases that match TRBD2. Germline-derived CDR1 and CDR2 are LGHNT and FRNRAP. This CDR3 has 17 residues. With 0 bases clipped from V and 4 bases from J, the junction kept 5 bases outside the gene matches.

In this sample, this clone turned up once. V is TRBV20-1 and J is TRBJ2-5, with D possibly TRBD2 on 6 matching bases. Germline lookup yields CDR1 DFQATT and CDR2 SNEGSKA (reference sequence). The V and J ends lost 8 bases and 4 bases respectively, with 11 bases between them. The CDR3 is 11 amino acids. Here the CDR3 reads CSPLASETQYF. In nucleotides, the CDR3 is TGCAGTCCCCTAGCGTCAGAGACCCAGTACTTC.

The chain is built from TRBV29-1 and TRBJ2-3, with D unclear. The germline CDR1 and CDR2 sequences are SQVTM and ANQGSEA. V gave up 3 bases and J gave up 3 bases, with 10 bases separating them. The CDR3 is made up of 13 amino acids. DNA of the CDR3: TGCAGCGTTGATCGGCCAGTTACAGATACGCAGTATTTT. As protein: CSVDRPVTDTQYF.

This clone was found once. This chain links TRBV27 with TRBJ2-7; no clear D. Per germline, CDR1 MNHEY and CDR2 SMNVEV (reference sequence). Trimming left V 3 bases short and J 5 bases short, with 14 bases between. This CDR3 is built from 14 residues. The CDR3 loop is CASSFLAEMDEQYF. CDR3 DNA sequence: TGTGCCAGCAGTTTCCTGGCCGAGATGGACGAGCAGTACTTC.

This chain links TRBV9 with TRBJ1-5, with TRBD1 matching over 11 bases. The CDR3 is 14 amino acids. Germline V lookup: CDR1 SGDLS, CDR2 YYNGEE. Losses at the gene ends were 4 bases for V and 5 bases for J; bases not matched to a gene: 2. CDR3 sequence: CASSRGQGDQPQHF. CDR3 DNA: TGTGCCAGCAGCAGGGGACAGGGGGATCAGCCCCAGCATTTT. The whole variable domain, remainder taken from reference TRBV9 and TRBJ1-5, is DSGVTQTPKHLITATGQRVTLRCSPRSGDLSVYWYQQSLDQGLQFLIQYYNGEERAKGNILERFSAQQFPDLHSELNLSSLELGDSALYFCASSRGQGDQPQHFGDGTRLSIL.

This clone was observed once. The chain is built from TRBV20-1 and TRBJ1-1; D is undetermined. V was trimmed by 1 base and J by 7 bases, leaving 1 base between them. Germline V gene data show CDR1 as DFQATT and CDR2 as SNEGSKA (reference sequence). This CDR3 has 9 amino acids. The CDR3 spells CSARGEAFF. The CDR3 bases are TGCAGTGCTAGAGGTGAAGCTTTCTTT.

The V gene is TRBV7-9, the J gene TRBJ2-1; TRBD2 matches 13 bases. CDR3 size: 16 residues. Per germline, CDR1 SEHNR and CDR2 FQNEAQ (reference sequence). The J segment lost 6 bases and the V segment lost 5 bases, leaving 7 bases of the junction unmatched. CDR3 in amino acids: CASSTRTSGSPNEQFF. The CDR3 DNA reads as TGTGCCAGCAGCACCAGGACTAGCGGGAGCCCCAATGAGCAGTTCTTC.

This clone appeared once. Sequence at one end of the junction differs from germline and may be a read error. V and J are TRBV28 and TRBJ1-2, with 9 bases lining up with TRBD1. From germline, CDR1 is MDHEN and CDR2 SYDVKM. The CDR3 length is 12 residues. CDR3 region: CAIFPGQGTPVF. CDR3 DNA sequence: TGTGCCATATTTCCGGGACAGGGTACACCGGTCTTC.

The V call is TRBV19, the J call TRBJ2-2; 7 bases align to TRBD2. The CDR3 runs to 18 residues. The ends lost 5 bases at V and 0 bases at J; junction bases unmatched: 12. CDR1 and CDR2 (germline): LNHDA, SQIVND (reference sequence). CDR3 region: CASSSGRGYGANTGELFF. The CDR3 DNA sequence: TGTGCCAGTAGTTCAGGGCGGGGGTACGGAGCGAACACCGGGGAGCTGTTTTTT.

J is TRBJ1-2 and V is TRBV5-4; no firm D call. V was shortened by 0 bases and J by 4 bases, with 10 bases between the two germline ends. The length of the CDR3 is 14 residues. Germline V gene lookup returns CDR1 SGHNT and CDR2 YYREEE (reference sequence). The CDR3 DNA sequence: TGTGCCAGCAGCTTGGGCGCCGGCACCTATGGCTACACCTTC. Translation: CASSLGAGTYGYTF.

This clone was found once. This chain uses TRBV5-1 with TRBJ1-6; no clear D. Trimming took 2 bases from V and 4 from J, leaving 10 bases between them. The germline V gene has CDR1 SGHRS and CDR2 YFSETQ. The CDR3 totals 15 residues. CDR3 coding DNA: TGCGCCAGCAGCTTAAGTTCAGTTTATAATTCACCCCTCCACTTT. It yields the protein CASSLSSVYNSPLHF. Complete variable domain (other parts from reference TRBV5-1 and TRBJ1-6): KAGVTQTPRYLIKTRGQQVTLSCSPISGHRSVSWYQQTPGQGLQFLFEYFSETQRNKGNFPGRFSGRQFSNSRSEMNVSTLELGDSALYLCASSLSSVYNSPLHFGNGTRLTVT.

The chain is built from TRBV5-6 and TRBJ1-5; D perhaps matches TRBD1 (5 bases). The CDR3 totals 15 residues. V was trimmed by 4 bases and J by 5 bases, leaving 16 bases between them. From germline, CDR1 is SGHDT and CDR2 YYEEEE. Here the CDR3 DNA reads TGTGCCAGCAGCCAGCGGGGGGTGTCGCATCAGCCCCAGCATTTT. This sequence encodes CASSQRGVSHQPQHF.

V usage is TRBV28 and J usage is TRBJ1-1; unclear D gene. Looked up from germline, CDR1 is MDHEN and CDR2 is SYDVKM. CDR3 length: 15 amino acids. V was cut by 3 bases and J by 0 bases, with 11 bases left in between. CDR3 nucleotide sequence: TGTGCCAGCAGTTTCAATACGGCTATGAACACTGAAGCTTTCTTT. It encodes CASSFNTAMNTEAFF.